Given below is one TCR beta chain in context. Its specificity is not known. The CDR3 loop spans 15 amino acids. V was shortened by 8 bases and J by 2 bases, with 18 bases between the two germline ends. CDR1 and CDR2 (germline): MNHEY, SVGAGI. Sample time point: blood 2 weeks post-SBRT. The treatment denotes: 15 Gy SBRT to primary tumor, nephrectomy 4 weeks later. Blood was sampled at baseline, 2 weeks and 4 weeks after SBRT. The record originates from a study of radiation and T cells in renal cell carcinoma. Overall study: Nephrectomy followed 15 Gy stereotactic body radiation by 4 weeks. Study-wide results and limits: In blood, top tumor clones expanded by 2 weeks, shrinking by 4. Pretreatment tumor biopsies were lacking, so baseline clonotypes are unknown.

The protocol was immunoSEQ multiplex PCR, while the TCRdb copy is restricted to in-frame clones and leaves out a portion. Among 120,000 or so clones listed, 81% were seen once. Sample: blood, taken from a patient whose treatment included radiotherapy and nephrectomy. The chain carries TRBV6-5 and TRBJ1-2, with unresolved D. The source of this sequence is a man in his forties or fifties with renal cell carcinoma. The CDR3 DNA reads as TGTGCCAGCGGCCCTGGTGGGAGCGCGAACTATGGCTACACCTTC. It codes for CASGPGGSANYGYTF.